This record concerns one T cell receptor beta chain sequence. The antigen is not known. Regulatory T cells were sorted as CD4+CD25hiCD127low/negative cells. These data are taken from a study of B cell selection in AIRE deficiency. Study outcomes and limitations: With only TCRbeta sequenced, roughly 37% of shared healthy Treg sequences overlapped Tconv. CDR3s were shorter in shared Treg sequences, reflecting few non-templated nucleotide insertions. About 30.6% of healthy-shared Treg sequences were found among patient Tconv cells. Tconv and Treg cells from AIRE-deficient patients resembled healthy donors in TCRBV usage, CDR3 length and diversity.

TCRdb's copy holds only in-frame clones and misses some; the assay was immunoSEQ multiplex PCR. The sample yields 20,000 or so clones, 85% to 95% seen once. This clonotype originated in a human donor in good health. Material for sequencing was CD4+CD25+ Tregs sorted from PBMCs.

DNA of the CDR3: TGCGCCAGCAGCTTCTCGACGGGGACCTCTAACTATGGCTACACCTTC. Translation gives CASSFSTGTSNYGYTF. This sequence joins TRBV5-1 and TRBJ1-2; D is perhaps TRBD1 (5 bases). The germline gives CDR1 SGHRS, CDR2 YFSETQ. Trimming removed 2 bases from V and 0 bases from J, with 14 bases in between. The CDR3 is made up of 16 amino acids.